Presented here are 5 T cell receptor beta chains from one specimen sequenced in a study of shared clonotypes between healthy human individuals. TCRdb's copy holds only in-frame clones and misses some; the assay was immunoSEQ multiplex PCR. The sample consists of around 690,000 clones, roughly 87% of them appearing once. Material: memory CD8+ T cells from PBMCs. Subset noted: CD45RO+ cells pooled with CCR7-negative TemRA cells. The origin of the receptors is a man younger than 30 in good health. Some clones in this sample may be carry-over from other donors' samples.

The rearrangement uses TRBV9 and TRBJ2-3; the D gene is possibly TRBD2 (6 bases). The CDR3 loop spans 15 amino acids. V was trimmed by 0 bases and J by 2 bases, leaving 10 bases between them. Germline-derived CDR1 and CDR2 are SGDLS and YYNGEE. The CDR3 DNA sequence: TGTGCCAGCAGCGTAGGGTCGGGAGACACAGATACGCAGTATTTT. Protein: CASSVGSGDTDTQYF.

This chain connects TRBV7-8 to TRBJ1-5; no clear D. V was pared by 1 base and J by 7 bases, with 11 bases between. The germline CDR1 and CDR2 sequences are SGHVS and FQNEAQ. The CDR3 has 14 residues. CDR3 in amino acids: CASSLGADTQPQHF. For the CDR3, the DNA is TGTGCCAGCAGCTTAGGTGCCGATACCCAGCCCCAGCATTTT.

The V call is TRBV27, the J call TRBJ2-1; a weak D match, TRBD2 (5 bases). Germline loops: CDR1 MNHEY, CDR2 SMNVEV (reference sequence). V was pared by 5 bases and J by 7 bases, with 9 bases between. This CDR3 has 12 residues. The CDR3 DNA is TGTGCCAGCAGTCTTAGCGTGAATGAGCAGTTCTTC. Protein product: CASSLSVNEQFF.

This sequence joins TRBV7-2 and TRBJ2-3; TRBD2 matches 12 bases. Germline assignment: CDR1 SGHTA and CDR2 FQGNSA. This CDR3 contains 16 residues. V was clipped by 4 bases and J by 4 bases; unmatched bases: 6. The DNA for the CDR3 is TGTGCCAGCAGCTCCCTAGCGGGAGGGCCCCCAGATACGCAGTATTTT. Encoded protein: CASSSLAGGPPDTQYF.

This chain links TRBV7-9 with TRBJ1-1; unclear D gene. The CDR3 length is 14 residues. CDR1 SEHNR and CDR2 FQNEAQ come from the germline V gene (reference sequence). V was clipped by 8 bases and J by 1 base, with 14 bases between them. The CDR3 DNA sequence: TGTGCCAGCCAAGGGCACGGGTCGAACACTGAAGCTTTCTTT. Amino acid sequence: CASQGHGSNTEAFF. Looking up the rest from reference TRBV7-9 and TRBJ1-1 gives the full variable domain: DTGVSQNPRHKITKRGQNVTFRCDPISEHNRLYWYRQTLGQGPEFLTYFQNEAQLEKSRLLSDRFSAERPKGSFSTLEIQRTEQGDSAMYLCASQGHGSNTEAFFGQGTRLTVV.